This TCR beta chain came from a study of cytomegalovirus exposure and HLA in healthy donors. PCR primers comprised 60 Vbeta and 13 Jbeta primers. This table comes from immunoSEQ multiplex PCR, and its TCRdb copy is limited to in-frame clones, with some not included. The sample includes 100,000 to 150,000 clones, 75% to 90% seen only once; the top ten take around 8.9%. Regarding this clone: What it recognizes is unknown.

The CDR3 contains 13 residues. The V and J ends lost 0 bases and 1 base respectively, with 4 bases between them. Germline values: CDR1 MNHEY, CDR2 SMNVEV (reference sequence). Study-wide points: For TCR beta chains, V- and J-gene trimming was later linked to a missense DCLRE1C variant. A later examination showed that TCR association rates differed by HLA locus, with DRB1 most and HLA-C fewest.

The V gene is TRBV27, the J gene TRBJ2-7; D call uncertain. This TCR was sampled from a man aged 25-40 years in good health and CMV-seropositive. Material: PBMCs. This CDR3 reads CASSLSPSYEQYF. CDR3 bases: TGTGCCAGCAGTTTATCCCCTTCCTACGAGCAGTACTTC.